The 27 T cell receptor beta chains listed next were all sequenced from one sample in a study of blood T cell repertoires in COVID-19. Libraries were prepared by immunoSEQ multiplex PCR; TCRdb keeps only in-frame clonotypes and omits some of them. The sample records roughly 150,000 clones, about 84% being singletons. Sequencing was done on a sample of PBMCs or T cells enriched from blood (not recorded which). The receptor source for this set is a man aged 35 to 55 who had recovered from COVID-19.

The chain has TRBV30 and TRBJ2-1; possible D gene TRBD1, 7 bases. Germline values: CDR1 GTSNPN, CDR2 SVGIG (reference sequence). V was shortened by 4 bases and J by 7 bases, with 8 bases between the two germline ends. The CDR3 is 11 residues long. In DNA, the CDR3 is TGTGCCTGGACAGGGGGGAATGAGCAGTTCTTC. Its protein is CAWTGGNEQFF.

The gene calls are TRBV7-9 and TRBJ2-6; 7 bases line up with TRBD1. The CDR3 runs to 17 residues. The germline gives CDR1 SEHNR, CDR2 FQNEAQ (reference sequence). After removal of 5 bases from V and 0 bases from J, the junction contained 7 bases not matched to a gene. The CDR3 bases are TGTGCCAGCAGCCCGCGGACAGGACTCTCTGGGGCCAACGTCCTGACTTTC. Translation: CASSPRTGLSGANVLTF. Complete variable domain (other parts from reference TRBV7-9 and TRBJ2-6): DTGVSQNPRHKITKRGQNVTFRCDPISEHNRLYWYRQTLGQGPEFLTYFQNEAQLEKSRLLSDRFSAERPKGSFSTLEIQRTEQGDSAMYLCASSPRTGLSGANVLTFGAGSRLTVL.

This clone was found a few times. In the same sample, other DNA sequences code for this CDR3. The chain recombines TRBV7-3 with TRBJ1-1; D is ambiguous. Germline V gene data show CDR1 as SGHTA and CDR2 as FQGTGA. CDR3 length equals 13 residues. The V end lost 3 bases, the J end lost 3 bases, and 8 bases lay between the germline ends. The CDR3, as DNA: TGTGCCAGCAGCTTTTGGAGGGACACTGAAGCTTTCTTT. Translated, it gives CASSFWRDTEAFF.

The chain combines TRBV5-1 with TRBJ1-3; D perhaps matches TRBD1 (6 bases). Germline CDR1 and CDR2: SGHRS and YFSETQ. Trimming cost V 1 base and J 0 bases, with 14 bases left between them. The length of the CDR3 is 17 residues. CDR3 DNA sequence: TGCGCCAGCAGCTTGCAGGGGCCGTCGAGCTCTGGAAACACCATATATTTT. Amino acids: CASSLQGPSSSGNTIYF.

J is TRBJ2-2 and V is TRBV7-9, with 7 bases that match TRBD1. CDR1 SEHNR and CDR2 FQNEAQ come from the germline V gene (reference sequence). The ends lost 4 bases at V and 4 bases at J; junction bases unmatched: 9. The CDR3 is 16 amino acids. The CDR3 region is CASSSLTGFATGELFF. Here the CDR3 DNA reads TGTGCCAGCAGCTCCCTGACAGGGTTCGCCACCGGGGAGCTGTTTTTT.

The rearrangement uses TRBV7-9 and TRBJ1-1; D possibly corresponds to TRBD1 (6 bases). The germline CDR1 and CDR2 sequences are SEHNR and FQNEAQ (reference sequence). The CDR3 sequence is 15 residues long. Trimming removed 1 base at V and 1 base at J, with 10 bases between. CDR3 DNA: TGTGCCAGCAGCTTAGTCGGCAGGGGGAACACTGAAGCTTTCTTT. Translation gives CASSLVGRGNTEAFF.

This clone has more than one count but fewer than ten. V and J are TRBV27 and TRBJ2-1; 7 positions match TRBD1. Trimming removed 4 bases from V and 13 bases from J; junction bases left unmatched: 7. CDR3 length: 12 residues. The germline gives CDR1 MNHEY, CDR2 SMNVEV (reference sequence). This CDR3 reads CASSSYDRVQFF. The DNA for the CDR3 is TGTGCCAGCAGTTCATACGACAGGGTCCAGTTCTTC.

The chain has TRBV25-1 and TRBJ2-1, with 7 positions matching TRBD2. The ends lost 3 bases at V and 15 bases at J; junction bases unmatched: 17. This CDR3 region has 15 residues. The germline gives CDR1 MGHDK, CDR2 SYGVNS. CDR3 amino acids: CASSDSGGLVKVRFF. Written as DNA, the CDR3 is TGTGCCAGCAGTGATTCGGGGGGTTTGGTTAAAGTTCGGTTCTTC.

The J gene is TRBJ1-2, the V gene TRBV27, with TRBD1 matching 8 bases. CDR3 length: 13 amino acids. Germline CDR1 reads MNHEY; CDR2 reads SMNVEV (reference sequence). The junction had 4 bases not matched to a gene; V was cut back by 6 bases and J by 4 bases. Here the CDR3 reads CASRSTGGYGYTF. CDR3 in DNA: TGTGCCAGCAGGTCCACAGGGGGCTATGGCTACACCTTC.

This chain connects TRBV2 to TRBJ2-1; TRBD1 might be the D (6 bases). Germline V gene sequence: CDR1 SNHLY, CDR2 FYNNEI. The length of the CDR3 is 15 residues. V was pared by 6 bases and J by 8 bases, with 20 bases between. The CDR3 sequence: CASSLAGVPGYEQFF. CDR3 nucleotides: TGTGCCAGCAGCCTTGCAGGGGTTCCGGGCTATGAGCAGTTCTTC. The variable domain in full, completed from reference TRBV2 and TRBJ2-1, reads EPEVTQTPSHQVTQMGQEVILRCVPISNHLYFYWYRQILGQKVEFLVSFYNNEISEKSEIFDDQFSVERPDGSNFTLKIRSTKLEDSAMYFCASSLAGVPGYEQFFGPGTRLTVL.

The chain links TRBV11-2 to TRBJ2-7; TRBD1 matches 9 bases. The CDR3 covers 16 residues. CDR1 and CDR2 (germline): SGHAT, FQNNGV. Losses at the gene ends were 4 bases for V and 9 bases for J; bases not matched to a gene: 16. DNA of the CDR3: TGTGCCAGCAGCTCGCCAGCAGGGACAGGGAAAACTGGGCAGTACTTC. It is translated as CASSSPAGTGKTGQYF.

The CDR3 DNA follows: TGTGCCAGCAGCTTGACCTGGGGGGTCACTGAAGCTTTCTTT. Translating gives CASSLTWGVTEAFF. The chain has TRBV7-2 and TRBJ1-1, with D possibly TRBD1 on 5 matching bases. Between the trimmed V and J ends, which lost 3 bases and 4 bases, there was a span of 12 bases. Germline V gives CDR1 SGHTA, CDR2 FQGNSA. This CDR3 has 14 residues.

This clone was recorded only once. V gene TRBV5-4 combines with J gene TRBJ2-3, with D perhaps TRBD1 (5 bases). CDR1 is SGHNT, CDR2 YYREEE, per germline (reference sequence). The V end lost 4 bases, the J end lost 2 bases, and 11 bases lay between the germline ends. The CDR3 spans 14 residues. Here the CDR3 reads CASSLGVTTDTQYF. The CDR3 bases are TGTGCCAGCAGCCTAGGGGTGACCACAGATACGCAGTATTTT.

The rearrangement links TRBV5-1 to TRBJ1-5, with 9 bases matching TRBD1. The CDR3 length is 15 residues. CDR1 is SGHRS, CDR2 YFSETQ, per germline. The V segment lost 0 bases and the J segment 6 bases; nucleotides outside the gene matches: 4. This CDR3 is CASSLGDRERQPQHF. In DNA form, the CDR3 reads TGCGCCAGCAGCTTGGGGGACAGGGAACGTCAGCCCCAGCATTTT. The full variable domain, with the rest looked up from reference TRBV5-1 and TRBJ1-5, is KAGVTQTPRYLIKTRGQQVTLSCSPISGHRSVSWYQQTPGQGLQFLFEYFSETQRNKGNFPGRFSGRQFSNSRSEMNVSTLELGDSALYLCASSLGDRERQPQHFGDGTRLSIL.

The chain employs TRBV5-6 and TRBJ1-2, with 7 bases fitting TRBD1. This CDR3 spans 14 amino acids. J lost 2 bases, V lost 3 bases, and 4 bases had no gene match. CDR1 and CDR2 (germline): SGHDT, YYEEEE. The CDR3 reads CASSSTGANYGYTF. The CDR3 DNA is TGTGCCAGCAGCTCTACAGGGGCCAACTATGGCTACACCTTC.

The chain joins TRBV19 to TRBJ2-1; weak D call: TRBD2 (6 bases). The CDR3 is 14 residues long. Germline assignment: CDR1 LNHDA and CDR2 SQIVND (reference sequence). V gave up 7 bases and J gave up 4 bases, with 14 bases separating them. The CDR3 region has the DNA TGTGCCAGTACTCACCGAGGAGGGTACAATGAGCAGTTCTTC. This encodes CASTHRGGYNEQFF.

This rearrangement joins TRBV5-1 to TRBJ2-3, with 8 bases identical to TRBD1. Germline lookup yields CDR1 SGHRS and CDR2 YFSETQ. This CDR3 spans 13 amino acids. Losses at the gene ends were 6 bases for V and 2 bases for J; bases not matched to a gene: 2. The CDR3 sequence is CASKTGDTDTQYF. DNA of the CDR3: TGCGCCAGCAAGACAGGGGACACAGATACGCAGTATTTT.

This rearrangement joins TRBV10-1 to TRBJ2-3, with a weak D call TRBD1 (6 bases). The CDR3 contains 16 residues. With 4 bases removed from V and 2 bases from J, the gap between germline ends came to 16 bases. CDR1 is WNHNN, CDR2 SYGVQD, per germline (reference sequence). CDR3 protein: CASSGRRGMDTDTQYF. The CDR3 DNA sequence: TGCGCCAGCAGTGGGCGCAGGGGAATGGACACAGATACGCAGTATTTT.

J is TRBJ2-2 and V is TRBV6-1, with a tentative D call TRBD2 (6 bases). The CDR3 totals 16 residues. V was cut by 4 bases and J by 6 bases, with 18 bases left in between. CDR1 MNHNS and CDR2 SASEGT come from the germline V gene. CDR3: CASSGPGLLSSGELFF. As DNA, the CDR3 is TGTGCCAGCAGTGGCCCCGGACTATTGTCATCCGGGGAGCTGTTTTTT.

The CDR3 sequence: CAWDTGGKDTQYF. The DNA of the CDR3 is TGTGCCTGGGATACAGGGGGCAAAGATACGCAGTATTTT. The chain links TRBV30 to TRBJ2-3; 9 positions agree with TRBD1. The CDR3 length is 13 residues. The germline V gene has CDR1 GTSNPN and CDR2 SVGIG (reference sequence). Trimming cost V 5 bases and J 5 bases; bases outside gene matches: 5.

The J gene is TRBJ1-4, the V gene TRBV6-5, with D possibly TRBD1 on 5 matching bases. The germline CDR1 and CDR2 sequences are MNHEY and SVGAGI. Trimming pared 0 bases from V and 8 bases from J, leaving 13 bases between. CDR3 length equals 15 residues. CDR3 amino acids: CASSYSSRGGEKLFF. Here the CDR3 DNA reads TGTGCCAGCAGTTACTCGTCAAGGGGAGGCGAAAAACTGTTTTTT.

At least ten counts were recorded for this clone. The V call is TRBV5-4, the J call TRBJ2-2; 9 nucleotides agree with TRBD1. Trimming cost V 4 bases and J 7 bases; bases outside gene matches: 8. The CDR3 loop spans 15 amino acids. Germline V lookup: CDR1 SGHNT, CDR2 YYREEE (reference sequence). The chain's CDR3 is CASSDRQGESGELFF. In DNA, the CDR3 is TGTGCCAGCAGCGACCGACAGGGGGAAAGCGGGGAGCTGTTTTTT.

This clone was picked up a small number of times. V and J are TRBV19 and TRBJ2-5, with TRBD1 as a possible D gene (5 bases). V lost 6 bases to trimming and J lost 2 bases, with 10 bases between them. The CDR3 length is 13 residues. Germline CDR1 and CDR2: LNHDA and SQIVND (reference sequence). The CDR3 protein is CASSAQGQETQYF. CDR3 bases: TGTGCCAGTAGCGCCCAGGGTCAAGAGACCCAGTACTTC.

This clone was detected only a few times. The genes are TRBV25-1 and TRBJ1-4; 9 bases line up with TRBD1. CDR1 is MGHDK and CDR2 is SYGVNS in the germline V gene. After removal of 4 bases from V and 5 bases from J, the junction contained 5 bases not matched to a gene. CDR3 size: 15 residues. CDR3 DNA: TGTGCCAGCAGTGGTGCCGGGACAGGGAATGAAAAACTGTTTTTT. Protein product: CASSGAGTGNEKLFF.

This chain joins TRBV5-6 and TRBJ2-1; possibly TRBD2 for D (7 bases). The CDR3 totals 15 residues. Between the trimmed V and J ends, which lost 4 bases and 5 bases, there was a span of 16 bases. Germline CDR1 is SGHDT and CDR2 is YYEEEE. The CDR3 loop reads CASSRGASSHNEQFF. The DNA of the CDR3 is TGTGCCAGCAGCCGGGGGGCTAGCAGCCACAATGAGCAGTTCTTC. The variable domain in full, with the rest retrieved from reference TRBV5-6 and TRBJ2-1, is DAGVTQSPTHLIKTRGQQVTLRCSPKSGHDTVSWYQQALGQGPQFIFQYYEEEERQRGNFPDRFSGHQFPNYSSELNVNALLLGDSALYLCASSRGASSHNEQFFGPGTRLTVL.

A few counts support this clone. The V gene is TRBV7-9, the J gene TRBJ2-7; D is unclear. CDR1 SEHNR and CDR2 FQNEAQ come from the germline V gene (reference sequence). V was trimmed by 0 bases and J by 0 bases, leaving 21 bases between them. This CDR3 spans 19 amino acids. The CDR3 loop reads CASSLAQVPSSYSSYEQYV. For the CDR3, the DNA is TGTGCCAGCAGCTTAGCGCAGGTGCCCTCTTCGTACAGCTCCTACGAGCAGTACGTC.

The V call is TRBV3-1 (or the pseudogene TRBV3-2), the J call TRBJ2-5; 12 bases fit TRBD2. V lost 1 base and J lost 0; bases outside the gene matches: 6. Germline V gene sequence: CDR1 LGHDT, CDR2 YNNKEL (reference sequence). The CDR3 is 18 amino acids. The CDR3 loop is CASSQVLAGGQNQETQYF. As DNA, the CDR3 is TGTGCCAGCAGCCAAGTACTAGCGGGGGGACAGAACCAAGAGACCCAGTACTTC.